Listed here is a single T cell receptor beta chain. What it binds is unknown. This sample was taken from a study of response to subunit inactivated influenza vaccine. Regarding the study as a whole: Authors proposed each seasonal influenza vaccination draws in few new T cells.

This CDR3 is built from 13 residues. Germline-derived CDR1 and CDR2 are ENHRY and SYGVKD. J gave up 4 bases and V 5 bases, and 5 bases lay outside the gene matches. Each CDR3 protein is one row after TCRdb ran MiXCR on the RT-PCR reads. The data contain hundreds of thousands of distinct CDR3 sequences, 16% of them singletons. J is TRBJ2-7 and V is TRBV10-3; TRBD1 matches at 7 bases. The receptor was isolated from a man in his fifties or sixties who received an inactivated influenza vaccine. The sample in question was CD4+ T cells sorted from PBMCs, obtained less than 25 months after vaccination. The CDR3 loop reads CAISHGTEYEQYF. CDR3 in DNA: TGTGCCATCAGTCATGGGACAGAGTACGAGCAGTACTTC.